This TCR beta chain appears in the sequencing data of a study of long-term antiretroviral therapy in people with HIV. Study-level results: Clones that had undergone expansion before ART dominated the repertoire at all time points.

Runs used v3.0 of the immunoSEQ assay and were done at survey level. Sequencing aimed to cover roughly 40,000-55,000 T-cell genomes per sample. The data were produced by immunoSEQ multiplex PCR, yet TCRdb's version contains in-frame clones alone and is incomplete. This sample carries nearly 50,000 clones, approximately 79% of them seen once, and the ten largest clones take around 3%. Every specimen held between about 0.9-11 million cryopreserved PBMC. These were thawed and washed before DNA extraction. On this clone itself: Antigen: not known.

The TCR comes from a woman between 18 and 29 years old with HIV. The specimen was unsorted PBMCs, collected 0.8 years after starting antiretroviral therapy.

In DNA, the CDR3 is TGTGCCAGCAGCTTGACAGGGCGAGGGGAGACCCAGTACTTC. The encoded protein is CASSLTGRGETQYF. The chain employs TRBV7-3 and TRBJ2-5, with 7 bases aligning to TRBD1. This CDR3 has 14 amino acids. After removal of 3 bases from V and 5 bases from J, the junction contained 6 bases not matched to a gene. Germline CDR1 reads SGHTA; CDR2 reads FQGTGA.